Listed below are T cell receptor beta chains from one sample, sequenced in a study of blood T cell repertoires in COVID-19. Libraries were prepared by immunoSEQ multiplex PCR; TCRdb keeps only in-frame clonotypes and omits some of them. The data hold approximately 210,000 clones, with about 90% observed a single time. Sequenced material: peripheral blood. These receptors originate from a man aged 40-49 years with active or convalescent COVID-19. The conserved cysteine and the conserved F or W are not part of the CDR3 here.

cdr3_length	v_call	cdr3_aa
12	TRBV5-1	ASSPNSQGYGYT
14	TRBV6-5	ASSYWAGGISQPQH
10	TRBV7-9	ATGDRTYEQY
13	TRBV5-1	ASSLANGPPWEQY
13	TRBV18	ASSLNRGANEKLF
12	TRBV30	AWSGTGPYNEQF
14	TRBV7-9	ASSLGRTGLAYEQY
16	TRBV27	ASSLDGVAVGMNTEAF
13	TRBV5-1	ASSLEEGALGEQY
12	TRBV19	ASAWGTGIYEQY
10	TRBV6-5	ASSYSTGEAF
14	TRBV18	ASSGVRGPVYNEQF
13	TRBV10-3	AIRVGQLIGDGYT
11	TRBV2	ASSEARGSPLH
11	TRBV19	ASMEGWNTEAF